The present entry profiles one T cell receptor beta chain with its context. No antigen is known for it. Surgery without prior neoadjuvant therapy was the treatment of the selected pancreatic ductal adenocarcinoma patients. This entry comes from a study of T cells in pancreatic ductal adenocarcinoma. Study-wide results and caveats: Tumor samples had fewer productive templates and 6.5 to 10-fold fewer unique clonotypes than blood. Results skew toward the minority of patients with early-stage disease. No significant tumor-blood clonality difference; means were about 0.1 and 0.07. Enrichment of CD45RO+ effector over naive T cells in tumors may bias clonality.

There are 16 residues in the CDR3. V was shortened by 5 bases and J by 6 bases, with 19 bases between the two germline ends. The germline V gene has CDR1 SGHAT and CDR2 FQNNGV. Assay: immunoSEQ multiplex PCR; the TCRdb copy retains only in-frame clones and omits some. This sample has around 9,000 clones, with under 70% found just once. The sequencing input was pancreatic tumor tissue. The receptor's source is a human donor with pancreatic ductal adenocarcinoma. V is TRBV11-2 and J is TRBJ2-2; D possibly corresponds to TRBD1 (5 bases). CDR3 bases: TGTGCCAGCAGCCCAACAGGAAACCGGGCCGCCGGGGAGCTGTTTTTT. Translated, it gives CASSPTGNRAAGELFF.